These 9 T cell receptor beta chains were sequenced from one sample in a study of tumor-infiltrating lymphocytes in primary liver carcinoma. Both RNA and DNA were isolated together from approximately 22-30 mg of bulk tissue that had not been sorted. A primer matching the constant region was used to make TCR beta cDNA from around 460 ng of total RNA. TCR beta libraries came from three nested multiplex PCR rounds using slightly modified ARM-PCR. The first two PCR rounds used TRBV1-TRBV30 primers with a Cbeta primer, roughly 10 cycles each. TCRdb reprocessed the multiplex PCR reads with MiXCR, giving one entry per CDR3 protein. Seen here are 95,000 to 100,000 distinct CDR3 sequences, about 63% observed once, and the top ten hold roughly 12%. The specimen was liver tumor tissue from sampling region 2. Regarding subset: tumor region T2, inferior pole. Receptor source: a woman in her fifties or sixties with primary liver carcinoma and hepatitis B virus infection.

This clonotype was seen only a few times. This could be a read error, since a much larger clone is one nucleotide away. The rearrangement links TRBV6-6 to TRBJ2-2, with D perhaps being TRBD1 or TRBD2 (5 bases each). The CDR3 is made up of 16 amino acids. CDR1 and CDR2 from the germline V gene are MNHNY and SVGAGI (reference sequence). The chain's CDR3 is CASSYIGGRNTGVLFF. The CDR3 region has the DNA TGTGCCAGCAGTTACATTGGGGGACGGAACACCGGGGTGCTGTTTTTT.

In regard to this clonotype: This may be a read error, as it is one base from a much larger clone. The chain carries TRBV14 and TRBJ2-5; D not certain. Germline V CDR1 and CDR2: SGHDN, FVKESK. The CDR3 has 17 residues. This CDR3 is CASSPPSWTARSETQHF. The CDR3 DNA reads TGTGCCAGCAGCCCCCCCTCTTGGACCGCTAGGTCAGAGACCCAGCACTTC.

This clonotype occurred a few times. A much larger clone differs from this one at a single base, so this may be a read error. The gene calls are TRBV12-3 or TRBV12-4 and TRBJ2-7, with D unclear. The CDR3 runs to 11 residues. CDR3 nucleotide sequence: TGTACCAGCGCCAACTCCTACGAGCAGTACTTC. Translated, it gives CTSANSYEQYF.

This clonotype was found many times. The chain is built from TRBV28 and TRBJ2-7, with a tentative D call TRBD2 (7 bases). CDR3 length: 15 amino acids. CDR1 is MDHEN and CDR2 is SYDVKM in the germline V gene. V was shortened by 1 base and J by 1 base, with 11 bases between the two germline ends. The CDR3 reads CASSLSGGLSYEQYF. In DNA form, the CDR3 reads TGTGCCAGCAGTTTATCGGGGGGCCTGTCCTACGAGCAGTACTTC.

The chain joins TRBV28 to TRBJ1-2; D is possibly TRBD1 (5 bases). V was trimmed by 2 bases and J by 6 bases, leaving 19 bases between them. CDR1 is MDHEN and CDR2 is SYDVKM in the germline V gene. The CDR3 is made up of 16 amino acids. The CDR3 region is CASSLRGDYDSHGYTF. In nucleotides, the CDR3 is TGTGCCAGCAGTTTAAGGGGAGACTACGACAGCCATGGCTACACCTTC.

About this clonotype: A much bigger clone sits one base away, suggesting this may be a read error. The chain carries TRBV5-1 and TRBJ2-4, with D uncertain. The CDR3 loop spans 14 amino acids. Germline CDR1 and CDR2: SGHRS and YFSETQ. The CDR3 protein is CASSFPDGKNIHYF. CDR3 DNA sequence: TGCGCCAGCAGCTTCCCAGACGGCAAAAACATTCATTACTTC.

Regarding this clonotype: Germline and junction disagree at one end, which may indicate a read error. This rearrangement joins TRBV11-2 to TRBJ1-6; no firm D call. This CDR3 comprises 13 residues. Germline CDR1 is SGHAT and CDR2 is FQNNGV. The CDR3, as DNA: TGTGTCAGCAGCTTAGAGTCGGTTTCACCCCTCCACTTT. Amino acids: CVSSLESVSPLHF.

Turning to this clonotype: A junction boundary mismatches the germline segment, possibly from a read error. This chain links TRBV11-2 with TRBJ2-3, with TRBD2 identical over 8 bases. In germline, CDR1 is SGHAT, CDR2 FQNNGV. The CDR3 is made up of 15 amino acids. The CDR3 loop reads CASKQEAGGTDAQYF. The CDR3 DNA follows: TGTGCCAGCAAACAAGAGGCGGGAGGCACAGATGCGCAGTATTTT.

A word on this clonotype: This clone may be a read error of a much larger clone one base away. Written as DNA, the CDR3 is TGTGCCAGCAGTTACAATATGAACACTGAAGCTTTCTTT. Translated: CASSYNMNTEAFF. The chain is built from TRBV6-2 or TRBV6-3 and TRBJ1-1; no clear D. CDR1 is MNHEY and CDR2 is SVGEGT in the germline V gene. Trimming took 2 bases from V and 0 from J, leaving 4 bases between them. The CDR3 length is 13 residues.